This note documents a single TCR beta chain sequence. Its antigen is undetermined. The data belong to a study of early T cells in non-severe SARS-CoV-2 infection. Study in general: The study sequenced bulk RNA from unsorted whole blood, with chains unpaired. Findings and caveats of the study: Database matching using VDJdb favored anti-spike CD8 responses, with private and CD4 specificities left missing.

Individual cDNA molecules received unique molecular identifiers during library preparation. TCRdb analysed the 5' RACE reads with MiXCR anew, one entry per CDR3 protein. The table includes around 70,000 distinct CDR3 sequences, approximately 12% detected once. The CDR3 sequence is 13 residues long. Trimming stripped 2 bases from V and 5 bases from J, with 8 bases between. Germline CDR1 MNHNY, CDR2 SVGAGI (reference sequence). The chain combines TRBV6-6 with TRBJ2-3, with D tentatively TRBD1 (5 bases). The receptor was derived from an adult who was a healthcare worker with PCR-confirmed SARS-CoV-2 infection or an uninfected control (not recorded which). Material for sequencing was whole blood. The CDR3 is CASSYGALDTQYF. The CDR3, as DNA: TGTGCCAGCAGTTACGGGGCCCTAGATACGCAGTATTTT.